Here is one T cell receptor beta chain with its context. Authors' analysis steps: Amplification of reference gene primers was used by the study to estimate nucleated cell counts. Sequencing was performed with immunoSEQ multiplex PCR; in TCRdb, only in-frame clones are kept and a portion is missing. From that table come the V and J calls and clone size; the DNA was used to work out D and trimming. The sample yields 85,000 to 130,000 clones, over 75% seen once. This sample was included in a study of blood T cell repertoires in COVID-19. Study-wide context: Acute and convalescent COVID-19 samples came from the United States, Italy and Spain.

The CDR3 has 15 residues. J was trimmed by 5 bases and V by 0 bases; bases with no gene match: 4. CDR1 is LNHDA and CDR2 is SQIVND in the germline V gene (reference sequence). The chain employs TRBV19 and TRBJ1-5; TRBD1 matches at 7 bases. Sample: peripheral blood. This TCR was recovered from a woman aged 55-75 years with acute or convalescent COVID-19. The CDR3 reads CASSIEGQVHQPQHF. The CDR3, as DNA: TGTGCCAGTAGTATAGAAGGACAGGTGCATCAGCCCCAGCATTTT.